Shown below are 29 T cell receptor beta chains from a single sample sequenced in a study of early T cells in non-severe SARS-CoV-2 infection. MiXCR was run by TCRdb on the 5' RACE reads, yielding one entry per CDR3 protein. The sample includes approximately 69,000 distinct CDR3 sequences, roughly 11% seen only once; the top ten take 5% to 7%. This material consisted of whole blood, taken at baseline. The receptors were sampled from an adult who was a healthcare worker with PCR-confirmed SARS-CoV-2 infection or an uninfected control (not recorded which).

This clonotype appeared many times. The V gene is TRBV18, the J gene TRBJ2-5; no firm D call. Germline V gives CDR1 KGHSH, CDR2 LQKENI. This CDR3 spans 14 amino acids. V shed 3 bases and J shed 0 bases, with 8 bases lying between them. The CDR3 protein is CASSPTTDQETQYF. Written as DNA, the CDR3 is TGTGCCAGCTCACCGACAACAGACCAAGAGACCCAGTACTTC.

In its sample, this clonotype was seen once. The genes are TRBV20-1 and TRBJ2-4; 10 nucleotides match TRBD2. Germline CDR1 reads DFQATT; CDR2 reads SNEGSKA (reference sequence). The junction had 5 bases not matched to a gene; V was cut back by 3 bases and J by 0 bases. The CDR3 has 16 amino acids. CDR3 sequence reads: CSASGLAEVAKNIQYF. CDR3 bases: TGCAGTGCTAGCGGACTAGCGGAAGTAGCCAAAAACATTCAGTACTTC.

The chain carries TRBV6-5 and TRBJ1-5, with 8 bases lining up with TRBD1. Per germline, CDR1 MNHEY and CDR2 SVGAGI. Unmatched junction bases numbered 13, after V lost 6 bases and J lost 0 bases. CDR3 length equals 18 residues. CDR3: CASSRTGPKLNSNQPQHF. CDR3 DNA sequence: TGTGCCAGCAGCCGGACAGGGCCAAAGTTAAATAGCAATCAGCCCCAGCATTTT.

This chain joins TRBV6-4 and TRBJ2-2, with no clear D. The germline CDR1 and CDR2 sequences are MRHNA and SNTAGT. The CDR3 has 13 residues. V gave up 3 bases and J gave up 5 bases, with 7 bases separating them. CDR3 coding DNA: TGTGCCAGCAGTGATTGGGTTACCGGGGAGCTGTTTTTT. This translates into CASSDWVTGELFF.

This clonotype was detected only a few times. The chain links TRBV16 to TRBJ1-1; D is undetermined. The V end lost 2 bases, the J end lost 6 bases, and 13 bases lay between the germline ends. CDR1 KGHSY and CDR2 FQNENV come from the germline V gene. This CDR3 contains 14 residues. The CDR3 sequence: CASSQGRRIAEAFF. CDR3 coding DNA: TGTGCCAGCAGCCAAGGGAGGCGGATTGCTGAAGCTTTCTTT.

This clonotype was counted between two and nine times. The chain joins TRBV9 to TRBJ2-1; weak D call: TRBD2 (5 bases). The CDR3 length is 15 residues. The ends were cut back, 0 bases at V and 9 bases at J, with 16 bases in the middle. Germline V lookup: CDR1 SGDLS, CDR2 YYNGEE. In nucleotides, the CDR3 is TGTGCCAGCAGCGTAGACGGGATGACGGATGCTGAGCAGTTCTTC. Residues: CASSVDGMTDAEQFF.

V and J are TRBV11-2 and TRBJ2-1; the match to TRBD1 covers 7 bases. Germline CDR1 and CDR2: SGHAT and FQNNGV. CDR3 length: 15 residues. V was pared by 5 bases and J by 7 bases, with 11 bases of the junction left unmatched. CDR3 bases: TGTGCCAGCAGCGCCATACAGGGGATATTGAATGAGCAGTTCTTC. It yields the protein CASSAIQGILNEQFF.

This chain uses TRBV2 with TRBJ2-7; TRBD1 agrees at 8 bases. Germline loops: CDR1 SNHLY, CDR2 FYNNEI. The CDR3 has 12 residues. V shed 6 bases, J shed 2 bases, and the junction held 0 bases outside the gene matches. The CDR3: CASRTGAYEQYF. In DNA form, the CDR3 reads TGTGCCAGCAGGACAGGGGCCTACGAGCAGTACTTC.

Many counts were recorded for this clonotype. The chain uses TRBV4-1 and TRBJ2-7, with 9 positions matching TRBD1. Germline CDR1 reads MGHRA; CDR2 reads YSYEKL. The length of the CDR3 is 14 residues. J lost 5 bases, V lost 3 bases, and 5 bases had no gene match. The chain's CDR3 is CASSQRDRVHEQYF. The CDR3, as DNA: TGCGCCAGCAGCCAGCGGGACAGGGTGCACGAGCAGTACTTC.

The V call is TRBV2, the J call TRBJ2-3; D may correspond to TRBD1 or TRBD2 (5 bases each). Trimming cost V 6 bases and J 3 bases, with 19 bases left between them. CDR1 is SNHLY and CDR2 is FYNNEI in the germline V gene. This CDR3 is 16 amino acids long. The CDR3 nucleotides are TGTGCCAGCAGCCCACCGACAGCGGCCTTAACAGATACGCAGTATTTT. This codes for CASSPPTAALTDTQYF.

This clonotype was recorded a few times. V gene TRBV6-6 combines with J gene TRBJ1-2, with 12 bases lining up with TRBD1. Germline V gives CDR1 MNHNY, CDR2 SVGAGI (reference sequence). The length of the CDR3 is 14 residues. The junction had 5 bases not matched to a gene; V was cut back by 6 bases and J by 6 bases. The CDR3 loop reads CASRGTGGAHGYTF. In DNA form, the CDR3 reads TGTGCCAGCAGGGGGACAGGGGGCGCCCATGGCTACACCTTC.

This clonotype has only a few counts. The J gene is TRBJ2-5, the V gene TRBV14; D unclear. The CDR3 is made up of 10 amino acids. Trimming shortened V by 0 bases and J by 10 bases, and 3 bases separated the two germline ends. In germline, CDR1 is SGHDN, CDR2 FVKESK. The CDR3 is CASSQDGQYF. In DNA form, the CDR3 reads TGTGCCAGCAGCCAAGATGGCCAGTACTTC.

As DNA, the CDR3 is TGTGCCACCGTTGGTGAGACCCAGTACTTC. Translating gives CATVGETQYF. The chain joins TRBV2 to TRBJ2-5; D not resolved. Trimming took 10 bases from V and 5 from J, leaving 8 bases between them. The CDR3 covers 10 residues. CDR1 is SNHLY, CDR2 FYNNEI, per germline.

V is TRBV7-8 and J is TRBJ2-1; D is tentatively TRBD1 or TRBD2 (5 bases each). The V end was cut by 5 bases, the J end by 0 bases, with 14 bases between. The CDR3 runs 16 residues. Germline CDR1 SGHVS, CDR2 FQNEAQ. CDR3 in DNA: TGTGCCAGCAGCCCGGGTACGAGGGGCTCCTACAATGAGCAGTTCTTC. As protein: CASSPGTRGSYNEQFF.

J is TRBJ1-6 and V is TRBV6-5, with D possibly matching TRBD1 (5 bases). V lost 6 bases, J lost 7 bases, and 16 bases lay in between. This CDR3 has 15 amino acids. Per the germline V gene, CDR1 is MNHEY and CDR2 is SVGAGI. The CDR3 region has the DNA TGTGCCAGCAGCTCCACAGGACACACGAATTCACCCCTCCACTTT. This encodes CASSSTGHTNSPLHF.

This clonotype was found a few times. V gene TRBV12-3 or TRBV12-4 combines with J gene TRBJ2-2, with TRBD2 matching over 14 bases. V shed 5 bases, J shed 4 bases, and the junction held 3 bases outside the gene matches. This CDR3 contains 16 residues. Here the CDR3 DNA reads TGTGCCAGCAGTACGGGACTAGCGGGAGCCACCGGGGAGCTGTTTTTT. This translates into CASSTGLAGATGELFF.

This clonotype showed up just a few times. V is TRBV29-1 and J is TRBJ1-2; D unresolved. V was shortened by 4 bases and J by 8 bases, with 20 bases between the two germline ends. Germline values: CDR1 SQVTM, CDR2 ANQGSEA. This CDR3 has 14 amino acids. The CDR3 loop reads CSVAETNNREGYTF. Written as DNA, the CDR3 is TGCAGCGTTGCTGAGACGAATAACCGGGAGGGCTACACCTTC.

This clonotype was picked up a small number of times. The chain couples TRBV18 to TRBJ1-1, with D maybe TRBD1 (6 bases). CDR1 KGHSH and CDR2 LQKENI come from the germline V gene. The CDR3 has 17 amino acids. Deletions cut 4 bases from V and 1 base from J, with 19 bases between. CDR3 residues: CASSQTWDRTENTEAFF. The CDR3, as DNA: TGTGCCAGCTCACAAACCTGGGACCGGACAGAGAACACTGAAGCTTTCTTT.

This clonotype was observed many times. The gene calls are TRBV6-6 and TRBJ1-1; D is undetermined. The CDR3 length is 17 residues. Germline assignment: CDR1 MNHNY and CDR2 SVGAGI (reference sequence). Trimming left V 0 bases short and J 0 bases short, with 14 bases between. The CDR3 protein is CASSYSSRGLLNTEAFF. In DNA, the CDR3 is TGTGCCAGCAGTTACTCGAGTAGAGGTCTCCTGAACACTGAAGCTTTCTTT.

Only a few counts were recorded for this clonotype. This sequence joins TRBV10-3 and TRBJ2-2, with 10 bases that match TRBD2. Germline V gene data show CDR1 as ENHRY and CDR2 as SYGVKD. The junction had 2 bases not matched to a gene; V was cut back by 0 bases and J by 1 base. This CDR3 spans 17 amino acids. As DNA, the CDR3 is TGTGCCATCAGTGAGTCGAGGACTAGCGGGAACACCGGGGAGCTGTTTTTT. Translation: CAISESRTSGNTGELFF.

The chain carries TRBV20-1 and TRBJ1-5; TRBD1 might be the D (5 bases). Trimming stripped 0 bases from V and 7 bases from J, with 13 bases between. CDR1 is DFQATT, CDR2 SNEGSKA, per germline (reference sequence). CDR3 length: 14 amino acids. CDR3 nucleotides: TGCAGTGCTAGAGACCTGACGAGGGGCCAGCCCCAGCATTTT. Translated, it gives CSARDLTRGQPQHF.

The chain links TRBV6-2 or TRBV6-3 to TRBJ2-7; 13 bases line up with TRBD2. The germline CDR1 and CDR2 sequences are MNHEY and SVGEGT. J was trimmed by 6 bases and V by 7 bases; bases with no gene match: 6. The CDR3 covers 14 residues. The CDR3 spells CASNLRLAGGEQYF. The DNA of the CDR3 is TGTGCCAGCAACCTGCGACTAGCGGGAGGCGAGCAGTACTTC.

This clonotype was observed many times. The chain joins TRBV29-1 to TRBJ1-2; D unclear. Germline V CDR1 and CDR2: SQVTM, ANQGSEA. This CDR3 spans 13 amino acids. V was pared by 6 bases and J by 2 bases, with 13 bases between. The CDR3 DNA reads TGCAGCGTCCCCACTTGGACCAACTATGGCTACACCTTC. Protein: CSVPTWTNYGYTF.

This clonotype was found many times. The chain has TRBV10-3 and TRBJ1-2; 8 bases are shared with TRBD1. From germline, CDR1 is ENHRY and CDR2 SYGVKD. The junction had 4 bases not matched to a gene; V was cut back by 8 bases and J by 8 bases. This CDR3 is 11 amino acids long. The CDR3 coding sequence is TGTGCCATCGGACAGGGACACGGCTACACCTTC. This encodes CAIGQGHGYTF.

This clonotype was seen ten or more times. The V gene is TRBV7-6, the J gene TRBJ2-1; TRBD2 is a possible D gene (6 bases). Trimming stripped 2 bases from V and 0 bases from J, with 14 bases between. Per the germline V gene, CDR1 is SGHVS and CDR2 is FNYEAQ. This CDR3 comprises 17 residues. Here the CDR3 DNA reads TGTGCCAGCAGCTTATCTGGACTAAGTACCTCCTACAATGAGCAGTTCTTC. This sequence encodes CASSLSGLSTSYNEQFF. Combining the CDR3 with reference TRBV7-6 and TRBJ2-1 gives the whole variable domain GAGVSQSPRYKVTKRGQDVALRCDPISGHVSLYWYRQALGQGPEFLTYFNYEAQQDKSGLPNDRFSAERPEGSISTLTIQRTEQRDSAMYRCASSLSGLSTSYNEQFFGPGTRLTVL.

This clonotype turned up a few times. V usage is TRBV12-3 or TRBV12-4 and J usage is TRBJ1-2; maybe TRBD1 (6 bases). The CDR3 has 15 amino acids. With 6 bases removed from V and 1 base from J, the gap between germline ends came to 15 bases. The CDR3 DNA reads as TGTGCCAGCAGCCCTGCCCAGGGGATTAACTATGGCTACACCTTC. Translated: CASSPAQGINYGYTF.

The chain links TRBV7-2 to TRBJ1-2; tentatively, D is TRBD1 (6 bases). Trimming pared 5 bases from V and 7 bases from J, leaving 11 bases between. The CDR3 runs to 12 residues. Looked up from germline, CDR1 is SGHTA and CDR2 is FQGNSA. CDR3 sequence (DNA): TGTGCCAGCAGCCAGGGACAAATTGGCTACACCTTC. Its translation is CASSQGQIGYTF.

This chain joins TRBV20-1 and TRBJ1-4, with a possible D match to TRBD1 (6 bases). This CDR3 has 14 amino acids. V lost 2 bases to trimming and J lost 8 bases, with 15 bases between them. Germline CDR1 reads DFQATT; CDR2 reads SNEGSKA (reference sequence). The CDR3 spells CSARFRDIGEKLFF. CDR3 sequence (DNA): TGCAGTGCTAGATTCCGGGACATAGGCGAAAAACTGTTTTTT.

This clonotype was seen a few times. The CDR3 here is CASRWTGSYEQYF. The CDR3 coding sequence is TGTGCCAGCAGATGGACAGGGTCCTACGAGCAGTACTTC. V usage is TRBV5-6 and J usage is TRBJ2-7, with 8 bases fitting TRBD1. Germline CDR1 is SGHDT and CDR2 is YYEEEE. J gave up 1 base and V 5 bases, and 2 bases lay outside the gene matches. This CDR3 has 13 residues.